This TCR beta chain derives from a study of identical twins. TCRdb independently ran MiXCR on the 5' RACE reads; one entry per CDR3 protein. This table holds 310,000 or so distinct CDR3 sequences, roughly 9.8% found once. This clonotype came up a few times. Healthy Caucasian donors formed the entire cohort. Germline CDR1 reads MNHEY; CDR2 reads SMNVEV (reference sequence). This CDR3 has 15 residues. The V end was cut by 0 bases, the J end by 1 base, with 9 bases between. The same specimen was also included in a second study, on yellow fever vaccine responses in identical twins.

The chain uses TRBV27 and TRBJ2-5; D might be TRBD1 (5 bases). Sequencing used CD8+ T cells sorted from blood. This clonotype was obtained from a woman aged 18 to 35 in good health. The CDR3, as DNA: TGTGCCAGCAGTTTATCGGACATGGCCCAAGAGACCCAGTACTTC. This sequence encodes CASSLSDMAQETQYF.